The 22 T cell receptor beta chains reported below all come from one sample, sequenced in a study of blood T cells in healthy people across ages. Next came a second PCR, run for about 7 to 12 cycles, which used a sample-barcoded 5' primer along with a J-beta primer mix. TCRdb reprocessed the 5' RACE reads via MiXCR and lists one record per CDR3 protein. The sample holds more than 650,000 distinct CDR3 sequences; 22% are singletons and the top ten take roughly a fifth. The sequenced sample was blood. The source is a man between 70 and 80 years old in good health.

The V call is TRBV3-1, the J call TRBJ2-7; D perhaps matches TRBD1 (6 bases). Germline values: CDR1 LGHDT, CDR2 YNNKEL (reference sequence). Trimming took off 4 bases at V and 3 bases at J, with 16 bases between the two ends. The CDR3 contains 15 residues. The CDR3 loop reads CASSPHRDNYYEQYF. The DNA of the CDR3 is TGTGCCAGCAGCCCACACCGGGACAACTACTACGAGCAGTACTTC.

This clonotype appeared a few times. The chain has TRBV12-3 or TRBV12-4 and TRBJ2-3; TRBD2 matches at 7 bases. V lost 7 bases, J lost 4 bases, and 11 bases stayed unmatched. This CDR3 contains 15 residues. The CDR3: CASTRNAGVADTQYF. In DNA, the CDR3 is TGTGCCAGCACCCGCAACGCGGGAGTCGCAGATACGCAGTATTTT.

This clonotype showed up just a few times. This sequence joins TRBV6-6 and TRBJ2-1; possibly TRBD2 for D (5 bases). Germline CDR1 is MNHNY and CDR2 is SVGAGI (reference sequence). CDR3 length: 15 residues. Trimming removed 0 bases at V and 2 bases at J, with 8 bases between. CDR3 DNA sequence: TGTGCCAGCAGTTACTCAGCGGATGCCTACAATGAGCAGTTCTTC. Its translation is CASSYSADAYNEQFF.

This clonotype came up many times. The rearrangement links TRBV20-1 to TRBJ2-3, with TRBD2 matching over 11 bases. Germline CDR1 is DFQATT and CDR2 is SNEGSKA (reference sequence). The CDR3 runs 16 residues. Trimming took 6 bases from V and 6 from J; bases not matched to a gene: 14. The CDR3 sequence is CSARLLAGGPGDTQYF. CDR3 sequence (DNA): TGCAGTGCCCGACTCTTAGCGGGAGGGCCAGGGGATACGCAGTATTTT.

A few counts support this clonotype. This chain joins TRBV6-1 and TRBJ2-1, with TRBD1 as a possible D gene (6 bases). Germline values: CDR1 MNHNS, CDR2 SASEGT. The CDR3 has 14 amino acids. The V gene lost 6 bases and the J gene lost 9 bases, with 18 bases spanning the gap. Written as DNA, the CDR3 is TGTGCCAGCAGCGGACAGTCTCCCCTAGGTGAGCAGTTCTTC. Its protein product is CASSGQSPLGEQFF.

As DNA, the CDR3 is TGTGCCAGCAGTCACCTGGGTAATAATTCACCCCTCCACTTT. Amino acid sequence: CASSHLGNNSPLHF. The rearrangement joins TRBV12-3 or TRBV12-4 to TRBJ1-6; D is ambiguous. V dropped 5 bases and J dropped 5 bases, with 10 bases sitting between them. The CDR3 runs to 14 residues.

In nucleotides, the CDR3 is TGTGCCAGCAGTTTACAGACAGGAGGCAGTTCACCCCTCCACTTT. This sequence encodes CASSLQTGGSSPLHF. This chain links TRBV12-3 or TRBV12-4 with TRBJ1-6; the D gene is possibly TRBD1 (6 bases). Trimming stripped 2 bases from V and 9 bases from J, with 14 bases between. The CDR3 extends over 15 amino acids.

Worth noting for this clonotype: The junction and the germline gene differ at one end; a read error may be behind it. V gene TRBV10-3 combines with J gene TRBJ1-1; possibly TRBD1 for D (5 bases). CDR1 is ENHRY, CDR2 SYGVKD, per germline. The CDR3 covers 14 residues. CDR3 sequence: CATQWGLLNTEAFF. CDR3 in DNA: TGTGCCACCCAGTGGGGCTTACTGAACACTGAAGCCTTCTTT.

This clonotype was seen more than once but under ten times. The chain is built from TRBV12-3 or TRBV12-4 and TRBJ2-7; 10 bases agree with TRBD2. This CDR3 has 13 residues. Germline trimming cut 7 bases from V and 3 bases from J; bases unmatched to any gene: 3. CDR3 sequence reads: CASNLAGVYEQYF. CDR3 bases: TGTGCCAGCAACCTAGCGGGGGTCTACGAGCAGTACTTC.

This clonotype appeared a few times. CDR3 amino acids: CASSGDSLGGYTF. The DNA of the CDR3 is TGTGCCAGCAGCGGCGACAGTCTGGGTGGCTACACCTTC. The chain joins TRBV7-9 to TRBJ1-2; D possibly corresponds to TRBD1 (5 bases). Germline V lookup: CDR1 SEHNR, CDR2 FQNEAQ (reference sequence). Trimming took off 5 bases at V and 7 bases at J, with 14 bases between the two ends. The CDR3 runs to 13 residues.

In regard to this clonotype: A read error may produce the germline difference seen at one junction end. This chain uses TRBV2 with TRBJ2-5; 7 bases map to TRBD2. Germline CDR1 SNHLY, CDR2 FYNNEI. The CDR3 length is 10 residues. As DNA, the CDR3 is TGTGCCAGCTACCGGGACTACACGTCCTTC. Translating gives CASYRDYTSF.

The chain links TRBV12-3 or TRBV12-4 to TRBJ1-1; D might be TRBD1 (5 bases). The germline V and J ends were trimmed by 8 bases and 9 bases, with 25 bases remaining between them. CDR3 size: 15 residues. The CDR3, as DNA: TGTGCCAGCGGATCCCAAGGGGAAAGCCTATACAAAGCTTTCTTT. It translates to CASGSQGESLYKAFF.

This clonotype was observed a few times. V gene TRBV18 combines with J gene TRBJ2-2; a weak D match, TRBD1 (5 bases). The germline CDR1 and CDR2 sequences are KGHSH and LQKENI. The CDR3 totals 15 residues. V lost 2 bases and J 5 bases, leaving 12 bases between the germline ends. The CDR3: CASSPYQGGTGELFF. CDR3 nucleotides: TGTGCCAGCTCACCATACCAGGGTGGGACCGGGGAGCTGTTTTTT.

This clonotype was recorded at least ten times. The chain combines TRBV3-1 with TRBJ1-1; 11 positions agree with TRBD1. The CDR3 covers 16 residues. CDR1 and CDR2 from the germline V gene are LGHDT and YNNKEL (reference sequence). After removal of 4 bases from V and 1 base from J, the junction contained 5 bases not matched to a gene. The CDR3 region has the DNA TGTGCCAGCAGCCCGGGGACAGGGGGGAGGAACACTGAAGCTTTCTTT. Its protein is CASSPGTGGRNTEAFF.

The sample holds a few counts of this clonotype. The genes are TRBV7-2 and TRBJ1-1; D is undetermined. The length of the CDR3 is 14 residues. In germline, CDR1 is SGHTA, CDR2 FQGNSA. Trimming left V 5 bases short and J 3 bases short, with 13 bases between. The CDR3 sequence is CASSLRTDHTEAFF. Here the CDR3 DNA reads TGTGCCAGCAGCCTAAGGACTGACCACACTGAAGCTTTCTTT.

This clonotype was counted a few times. This chain connects TRBV6-6 to TRBJ1-4, with D uncertain. The CDR3 covers 14 residues. CDR1 MNHNY and CDR2 SVGAGI come from the germline V gene (reference sequence). The V end was cut by 0 bases, the J end by 8 bases, with 10 bases between. In nucleotides, the CDR3 is TGTGCCAGCAGTTACTCGGTCAGCAGGGAAAAACTGTTTTTT. Its protein is CASSYSVSREKLFF.

This clonotype was found many times. V is TRBV12-3 or TRBV12-4 and J is TRBJ2-1; D ambiguous. CDR3 length: 11 residues. The V and J ends lost 3 bases and 6 bases respectively, with 3 bases between them. In DNA, the CDR3 is TGTGCCAGCAGTTTCCCCAATGAGCAGTTCTTC. Its protein is CASSFPNEQFF.

This chain uses TRBV20-1 with TRBJ1-5; D is unresolved. CDR1 DFQATT and CDR2 SNEGSKA come from the germline V gene (reference sequence). V shed 3 bases and J shed 7 bases, with 13 bases lying between them. The CDR3 runs 13 residues. The CDR3 nucleotides read TGCAGTGCTAGTCGAACAAGGGTACAGCCCCAGCATTTT. Translation: CSASRTRVQPQHF.

The genes are TRBV6-1 and TRBJ1-5, with D possibly TRBD1 on 5 matching bases. There are 17 residues in the CDR3. V lost 6 bases, J lost 1 base, and 19 bases lay in between. Germline-derived CDR1 and CDR2 are MNHNS and SASEGT. CDR3 sequence: CASSAIRGDPSNQPQHF. In nucleotides, the CDR3 is TGTGCCAGCAGCGCAATTCGGGGGGACCCCAGCAATCAGCCCCAGCATTTT.

The V gene is TRBV11-3, the J gene TRBJ1-1; D gene ambiguous. Germline V lookup: CDR1 SGHNT, CDR2 YENEEA. This CDR3 contains 13 residues. Between the trimmed V and J ends, which lost 3 bases and 1 base, there was a span of 6 bases. The CDR3 DNA reads as TGTGCCAGCAGCTTGAACACGAACACTGAAGCTTTCTTT. This encodes CASSLNTNTEAFF.

This clonotype came up a few times. CDR3 sequence: CASSLPLAANTGELFF. The CDR3 DNA follows: TGCGCCAGCAGCCTCCCACTAGCTGCGAACACCGGGGAGCTGTTTTTT. The chain is built from TRBV5-1 and TRBJ2-2; D may be TRBD2 (6 bases). The CDR3 length is 16 residues. The germline V gene encodes CDR1 SGHRS and CDR2 YFSETQ. Trimming pared 4 bases from V and 0 bases from J, leaving 13 bases between.

This chain links TRBV21-1 with TRBJ2-5; no DNA check was done on the table's D call, TRBD2. The closer fit of TRBJ2-1 to the DNA end suggests the J call may be wrong. TRBV21-1 is termed a pseudogene. This CDR3 comprises 15 residues. The CDR3 is CASSKVASGVNEQFF. CDR3 in DNA: TGTGCCAGCAGCAAAGTGGCTAGCGGAGTGAATGAGCAGTTCTTC.